The 19 T cell receptor beta chains below all came from one sample that was sequenced in a study of blood T cell repertoires in COVID-19. Sequencing was performed with immunoSEQ multiplex PCR; in TCRdb, only in-frame clones are kept and a portion is missing. The sample lists just under 90,000 clones, about 78% occurring once. The specimen was peripheral blood. These receptor sequences come from a woman of 80 years or more with acute or convalescent COVID-19.

CDR3 region: CASSRVGGGPDTQYF. The CDR3 coding sequence is TGTGCCAGCAGCCGAGTTGGCGGGGGACCAGATACGCAGTATTTT. This chain connects TRBV7-9 to TRBJ2-3; TRBD2 matches at 7 bases. The junction had 9 bases not matched to a gene; V was cut back by 5 bases and J by 4 bases. Germline lookup yields CDR1 SEHNR and CDR2 FQNEAQ (reference sequence). The length of the CDR3 is 15 residues.

The V call is TRBV18, the J call TRBJ2-5; maybe TRBD1 (5 bases). Trimming stripped 3 bases from V and 5 bases from J, with 16 bases between. CDR1 is KGHSH, CDR2 LQKENI, per germline. The CDR3 has 15 amino acids. In nucleotides, the CDR3 is TGTGCCAGCTCACCCCGGAAAGGGGCCGCCGAGACCCAGTACTTC. Translating gives CASSPRKGAAETQYF.

The gene calls are TRBV28 and TRBJ2-1, with a tentative D call TRBD2 (6 bases). The CDR3 contains 14 residues. Germline V gene data show CDR1 as MDHEN and CDR2 as SYDVKM. V was clipped by 3 bases and J by 2 bases, with 8 bases between them. Here the CDR3 reads CASSLGLAYNEQFF. Written as DNA, the CDR3 is TGTGCCAGCAGTTTGGGACTCGCCTACAATGAGCAGTTCTTC.

V is TRBV11-3 and J is TRBJ1-1, with D uncertain. V was clipped by 0 bases and J by 7 bases, with 9 bases between them. Looked up from germline, CDR1 is SGHNT and CDR2 is YENEEA. The CDR3 runs to 13 residues. CDR3 loop: CASSLDGTSEAFF. CDR3 coding DNA: TGTGCCAGCAGCTTAGATGGTACCAGTGAAGCTTTCTTT.

The rearrangement links TRBV6-2 or TRBV6-3 to TRBJ1-1, with a weak D call TRBD1 (5 bases). The germline gives CDR1 MNHEY, CDR2 SVGEGT. CDR3 length equals 12 residues. V was cut by 5 bases and J by 6 bases, with 10 bases left in between. CDR3 in DNA: TGTGCCAGCAGTCCGACAGTTTCTGAAGCTTTCTTT. Translating it yields CASSPTVSEAFF.

The chain has TRBV6-5 and TRBJ1-3; no reliable D call. V was pared by 6 bases and J by 0 bases, with 9 bases between. The CDR3 sequence is 14 residues long. CDR1 MNHEY and CDR2 SVGAGI come from the germline V gene. As DNA, the CDR3 is TGTGCCAGCAGGAGGGCCGGCTCTGGAAACACCATATATTTT. As protein: CASRRAGSGNTIYF.

The chain combines TRBV5-5 with TRBJ1-1, with D perhaps TRBD1 (6 bases). V gave up 3 bases and J gave up 0 bases, with 18 bases separating them. The CDR3 covers 17 residues. In germline, CDR1 is SGHKS, CDR2 YYEKEE (reference sequence). The CDR3 DNA follows: TGTGCCAGCAGCTCCGGGCGTAGTAAGGGGGTGAACACTGAAGCTTTCTTT. Amino acid sequence: CASSSGRSKGVNTEAFF.

The sample holds a few counts of this clone. The rearrangement uses TRBV7-2 and TRBJ1-6, with D tentatively TRBD1 (5 bases). V was cut by 5 bases and J by 9 bases, with 11 bases left in between. Germline V gives CDR1 SGHTA, CDR2 FQGNSA. The CDR3 is made up of 13 amino acids. The CDR3 loop is CASSSQGGSPLHF. CDR3 in DNA: TGTGCCAGCAGCAGCCAGGGTGGTTCACCCCTCCACTTT.

The chain couples TRBV4-2 to TRBJ1-5; 9 nucleotides agree with TRBD1. CDR1 LGHNA and CDR2 YNFKEQ come from the germline V gene. The CDR3 is made up of 16 amino acids. V was pared by 0 bases and J by 5 bases, with 5 bases of the junction left unmatched. The CDR3 sequence: CASSQDGDRVDQPQHF. The CDR3 bases are TGTGCCAGCAGCCAAGATGGGGACAGGGTGGATCAGCCCCAGCATTTT.

This clone appeared a few times. The gene calls are TRBV9 and TRBJ2-5, with 13 bases lining up with TRBD2. Germline CDR1 is SGDLS and CDR2 is YYNGEE. This CDR3 comprises 16 residues. The V gene end was trimmed by 4 bases and the J gene end by 5 bases; junction bases not matched to a gene: 8. CDR3 protein: CASSLGTSGVFETQYF. The CDR3 bases are TGTGCCAGCAGCCTCGGGACTAGCGGGGTTTTCGAGACCCAGTACTTC. Variable domain in full (rest from reference TRBV9 and TRBJ2-5): DSGVTQTPKHLITATGQRVTLRCSPRSGDLSVYWYQQSLDQGLQFLIQYYNGEERAKGNILERFSAQQFPDLHSELNLSSLELGDSALYFCASSLGTSGVFETQYFGPGTRLLVL.

The chain joins TRBV5-1 to TRBJ2-7; TRBD1 might be the D (6 bases). The CDR3 extends over 15 amino acids. The germline V and J ends were trimmed by 0 bases and 4 bases, with 14 bases remaining between them. The germline gives CDR1 SGHRS, CDR2 YFSETQ. The CDR3 loop is CASSLDRQGNYEQYF. For the CDR3, the DNA is TGCGCCAGCAGCTTGGATCGCCAGGGGAATTACGAGCAGTACTTC.

The V call is TRBV27, the J call TRBJ1-4, with 9 bases aligning to TRBD1. The CDR3 consists of 15 residues. Germline V gives CDR1 MNHEY, CDR2 SMNVEV (reference sequence). The ends lost 8 bases at V and 5 bases at J; junction bases unmatched: 9. CDR3 coding DNA: TGTGCCAGCGGTAGCCTCGGGACAGGGAATGAAAAACTGTTTTTT. Its protein is CASGSLGTGNEKLFF. The full variable domain, in which reference TRBV27 and TRBJ1-4 provide the parts outside the CDR3, is EAQVTQNPRYLITVTGKKLTVTCSQNMNHEYMSWYRQDPGLGLRQIYYSMNVEVTDKGDVPEGYKVSRKEKRNFPLILESPSPNQTSLYFCASGSLGTGNEKLFFGSGTQLSVL.

The V gene is TRBV5-1, the J gene TRBJ1-1, with D possibly TRBD1 on 6 matching bases. Germline assignment: CDR1 SGHRS and CDR2 YFSETQ. The CDR3 has 15 amino acids. The V gene lost 5 bases and the J gene lost 0 bases, with 14 bases spanning the gap. Here the CDR3 reads CASRIRDTMNTEAFF. As DNA, the CDR3 is TGCGCCAGCAGAATCCGGGACACAATGAACACTGAAGCTTTCTTT. The whole variable domain, remainder taken from reference TRBV5-1 and TRBJ1-1, is KAGVTQTPRYLIKTRGQQVTLSCSPISGHRSVSWYQQTPGQGLQFLFEYFSETQRNKGNFPGRFSGRQFSNSRSEMNVSTLELGDSALYLCASRIRDTMNTEAFFGQGTRLTVV.

The V and J genes are TRBV2 and TRBJ1-1, with 8 bases that match TRBD1. CDR1 SNHLY and CDR2 FYNNEI come from the germline V gene. The CDR3 has 13 residues. Losses at the gene ends were 6 bases for V and 5 bases for J; bases not matched to a gene: 5. The CDR3 here is CASSEDRETEAFF. For the CDR3, the DNA is TGTGCCAGCAGCGAGGACAGGGAAACTGAAGCTTTCTTT. The full variable domain, in which reference TRBV2 and TRBJ1-1 provide the parts outside the CDR3, is EPEVTQTPSHQVTQMGQEVILRCVPISNHLYFYWYRQILGQKVEFLVSFYNNEISEKSEIFDDQFSVERPDGSNFTLKIRSTKLEDSAMYFCASSEDRETEAFFGQGTRLTVV.

The rearrangement links TRBV7-2 to TRBJ2-5, with 7 bases fitting TRBD2. CDR3 length: 16 amino acids. V lost 3 bases to trimming and J lost 3 bases; unmatched junction nucleotides: 10. The V gene's germline CDR1 is SGHTA and CDR2 FQGNSA. This CDR3 reads CASSFPPGGRKETQYF. CDR3 bases: TGTGCCAGCAGCTTCCCCCCGGGAGGTAGGAAAGAGACCCAGTACTTC.

This chain uses TRBV12-3 or TRBV12-4 with TRBJ1-1; the D is unclear. The CDR3 contains 12 residues. V lost 3 bases and J 4 bases, leaving 6 bases between the germline ends. CDR3 sequence reads: CASSLGATEAFF. CDR3 coding DNA: TGTGCCAGCAGTTTGGGAGCCACTGAAGCTTTCTTT.

The CDR3 protein is CASSPSGVYNEQFF. For the CDR3, the DNA is TGTGCCAGCAGCCCCTCGGGGGTCTACAATGAGCAGTTCTTC. The chain couples TRBV7-6 to TRBJ2-1; D perhaps matches TRBD2 (6 bases). The CDR3 length is 14 residues. V lost 5 bases and J lost 3, with 11 bases in between. In germline, CDR1 is SGHVS, CDR2 FNYEAQ. The full variable domain, with the rest looked up from reference TRBV7-6 and TRBJ2-1, is GAGVSQSPRYKVTKRGQDVALRCDPISGHVSLYWYRQALGQGPEFLTYFNYEAQQDKSGLPNDRFSAERPEGSISTLTIQRTEQRDSAMYRCASSPSGVYNEQFFGPGTRLTVL.

The chain combines TRBV29-1 with TRBJ1-1; possible D gene TRBD1, 6 bases. The CDR3 totals 14 residues. The germline CDR1 and CDR2 sequences are SQVTM and ANQGSEA. Trimming took 7 bases from V and 1 from J, leaving 16 bases between them. The CDR3 nucleotides read TGCAGCGCTAGGGGGAGTTGGCGGAACACTGAAGCTTTCTTT. It specifies CSARGSWRNTEAFF.

The chain employs TRBV15 and TRBJ1-1; D call uncertain. V lost 0 bases and J lost 3, with 23 bases in between. This CDR3 has 19 residues. Per the germline V gene, CDR1 is LNHNV and CDR2 is YYDKDF (reference sequence). The CDR3 DNA is TGTGCCACCAGCAGAGAAAACTTTAAAGTCGGAGTCGGTGACACTGAAGCTTTCTTT. The encoded protein is CATSRENFKVGVGDTEAFF.